This T cell receptor beta chain was sequenced during a study of CXCR3-negative and CXCR3-positive naive CD8 T cells (dated by TCRdb to the late 2010s). Study-wide context: In total, 130 million to 150 million TRB reads were obtained, which works out to roughly 1.5 +/- 0.3 million reads per library. Data from 11 donors, pooled across two independent experiments, went into the diversity and physicochemical repertoire analyses. Naive subsets from about five donors and memory cells from 3 donors were included in the TRBV-TRBJ cluster analysis.

For every CD8+ T cell subset, some 310,000 cells were flow-sorted straight into RLT lysis buffer, and each subset was sorted in triplicate. To exclude memory contaminants, naive CD8+ T cells were stringently defined as CD45RO-CCR7+CD27+CD95-. Standard density gradient centrifugation was used to isolate peripheral blood mononuclear cells from buffy coats. Naive CXCR3-negative and CXCR3-positive CD8+ T cells were flow-sorted using a FACSAria III. Total RNA was extracted from sorted cells using an RNeasy Mini Kit. CDR1 and CDR2 are drawn from the germline V gene: LGHNA, YNFKEQ. Reading from cysteine to phenylalanine, the CDR3 counts 15 amino acids. There is no recorded DNA. In regard to this clonotype: The clone's antigen remains unknown.

Sequencing instrument: NextSeq 550. The Human TCR Profiling Kit (MiLaboratory) was used to prepare UMI-labeled 5' RACE TRB cDNA libraries. The full amount of extracted RNA was used for cDNA synthesis, and the full amount of resulting cDNA was used for PCR amplification. The libraries were made side by side, with each library going through the same number of PCR cycles. The authors' analysis ran thus. MIGEC and MiXCR extracted about 50,000 +/- 10,000 unique UMI-labeled TRB cDNA molecules per library, requiring at least two reads per UMI. On average, each library contained about 40,000 +/- 10,000 functional in-frame TRB CDR3 nucleotide clonotypes without stop codons. After downsampling to 5000 UMI-labeled TRB molecules per sample, diversity metrics, including normalized Shannon-Wiener and Chao1, were computed in VDJtools. For the central five CDR3 residues, VDJtools calculated physicochemical properties weighted by clonotype size, namely interaction energy, strength, volume and Kidera factor 4. Following TCRdb reprocessing, every CDR3 protein sequence forms one entry, and DNA is not provided. It is TCRdb's table, rather than the study itself, that gives the V and J calls and clone size. The table for this sample records 7,500 to 8,500 distinct CDR3 sequences. Approximately 2% of the sample is held by the ten biggest clonotypes.

Study-level results and caveats: TRBV-TRBJ usage was similar between naive CXCR3-negative and CXCR3-positive cells from the same donor, while memory cells showed distinct patterns. Because surface CD5, which is linked to self-reactivity in mice, was comparable between the naive subsets, TCR interaction strength was also inferred from the physicochemical properties of TRB CDR3s. TRB CDR3s from CXCR3-positive naive cells showed higher hydrophobicity (lower Kidera factor 4), lower energy, and higher strength and volume indices than CXCR3-negative naive cells. Because CXCR3 expression was partially decreased after cryopreservation, freshly isolated PBMCs were used for most assays. Both naive subsets had comparably high repertoire diversity, while memory CD8+ T cells had much lower repertoire diversity.

The chain couples TRBV4-2 to TRBJ2-5; TCRdb reports TRBD2, a call that lacks DNA to check it against. The TCR sequence derives from a human donor in good health. Some clones in this sample may be carry-over from other donors' samples. The specimen sequenced was naive CXCR3+ CD8+ T cells from blood. The cell subset or site label, as the study defines it: CD45RO-CCR7+CD27+CD95- naive CD8+ T cells expressing CXCR3 (TNR3+). This receptor has the CDR3 CASSQGHLRQETQYF.